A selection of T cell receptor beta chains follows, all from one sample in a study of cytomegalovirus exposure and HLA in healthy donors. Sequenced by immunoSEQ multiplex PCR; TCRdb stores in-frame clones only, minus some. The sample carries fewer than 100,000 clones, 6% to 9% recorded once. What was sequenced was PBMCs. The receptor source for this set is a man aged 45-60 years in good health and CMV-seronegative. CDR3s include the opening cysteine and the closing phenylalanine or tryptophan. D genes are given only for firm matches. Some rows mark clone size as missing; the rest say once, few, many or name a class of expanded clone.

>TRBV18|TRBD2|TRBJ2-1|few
CASSPGLAGAYNEQFF
TGTGCCAGCTCACCTGGACTAGCGGGGGCCTACAATGAGCAGTTCTTC
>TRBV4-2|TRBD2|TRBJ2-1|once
CASSSGTSGRAEISYNEQFF
TGTGCCAGCAGCTCAGGGACTAGCGGGAGGGCCGAAATTTCCTACAATGAGCAGTTCTTC
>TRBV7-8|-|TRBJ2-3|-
CASTSSLGGTKLSTDTQYF
TGTGCCAGCACCTCTAGCCTCGGGGGAACGAAGCTTAGCACAGATACGCAGTATTTT
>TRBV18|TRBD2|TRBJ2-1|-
CASSRLTSGRVGDEQFF
TGTGCCAGCTCACGACTGACTAGCGGGAGGGTCGGCGATGAGCAGTTCTTC
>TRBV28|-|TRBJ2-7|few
CASSFSYEQYF
TGTGCCAGCAGTTTCAGTTACGAGCAGTACTTC
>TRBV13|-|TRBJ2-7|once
CASSPLREGYEQYF
TGTGCCAGCAGTCCCTTGCGGGAAGGCTACGAGCAGTACTTC
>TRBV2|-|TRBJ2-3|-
CASTRTQSYTDTQYF
TGTGCCAGCACCCGGACTCAATCCTACACAGATACGCAGTATTTT
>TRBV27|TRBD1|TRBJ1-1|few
CASSRRTGPYMNTEAFF
TGTGCCAGCAGTCGAAGGACAGGCCCTTACATGAACACTGAAGCTTTCTTT
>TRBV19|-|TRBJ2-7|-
CASSMFWGRFYEQYF
TGTGCCAGTAGTATGTTTTGGGGGCGGTTCTACGAGCAGTACTTC
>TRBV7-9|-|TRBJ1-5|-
CASSLAGGSNQPQHF
TGTGCCAGCAGCTTAGCAGGGGGAAGCAATCAGCCCCAGCATTTT
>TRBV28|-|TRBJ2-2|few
CASSLANTGELFF
TGTGCCAGCAGTTTGGCCAACACCGGGGAGCTGTTTTTT
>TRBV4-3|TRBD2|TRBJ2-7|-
CASSQGLAGGYEQYF
TGCGCCAGCAGCCAAGGACTAGCGGGAGGGTACGAGCAGTACTTC
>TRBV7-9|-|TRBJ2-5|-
CASSRGSLETQYF
TGTGCCAGCAGCCGGGGATCTCTCGAGACCCAGTACTTC